Sequencing of this T cell receptor beta chain was carried out in a study of beta chain features in type 1 diabetes. Broader study findings: Over-representation of high TCR-expressing cells was a possible consequence of cDNA sequencing.

Blood was drawn once from each donor into heparinised tubes. The draws averaged about 110 mL. CD45RO/CCR7/CD25/CD127/CD95/CD27 staining was used to isolate CD4+ naive, central memory, regulatory and stem cell-like memory cells by sorting. Of the isolated RNA, all was reverse transcribed, and so the sequenced material was expressed TCRB transcripts. The table came from immunoSEQ multiplex PCR; TCRdb's copy has only in-frame clones and leaves some out. Of 150,000 to 190,000 clones listed, under 9.5% are singletons. A note on this clone: What it binds is not known.

CDR1 SGHKS and CDR2 YYEKEE come from the germline V gene (reference sequence). The trim removed 0 bases at V and 3 bases at J, leaving 8 bases unmatched. The CDR3 sequence is 16 residues long. V usage is TRBV5-5 and J usage is TRBJ2-7, with 8 bases that match TRBD2. The sequencing input was central memory CD4+ T cells from blood. The receptor was isolated from a young man in good health. CDR3 sequence (DNA): TGTGCCAGCAGCTTGGTCGGGGGGGCCTCGAGCTACGAGCAGTACTTC. Protein sequence: CASSLVGGASSYEQYF.